This TCR beta chain stems from a study of shared clonotypes between healthy human individuals. Notes on the study in general: Investigators expected sequencing depth to affect clonotype sharing among donors.

This clone appeared a few times. Its antigen remains unidentified. Profiling relied on immunoSEQ multiplex PCR, and the TCRdb table lists in-frame clones only, not all of them. Of over a million clones listed, around three quarters are singletons. CDR3 size: 13 residues. Germline V lookup: CDR1 MDHEN, CDR2 SYDVKM. Trimming cost V 4 bases and J 8 bases, with 14 bases left between them. Material for sequencing was memory CD4+ T cells from PBMCs. The subset denotes: CD45RA-negative fraction. This chain uses TRBV28 with TRBJ1-2; a weak D match, TRBD1 (5 bases). This TCR derives from a young man in good health. Some clones in this sample may be carry-over from other donors' samples. The CDR3 sequence is CASSSSGRGGYTF. CDR3 nucleotides: TGTGCCAGCAGTTCTTCAGGGAGAGGAGGCTACACCTTC.